The rows below give T cell receptor beta chains drawn from one sample of a study of blood T cell repertoires in COVID-19. The repertoire was sequenced with immunoSEQ multiplex PCR; TCRdb's copy has only in-frame clones and lacks some. The sample consists of around 340,000 clones, 65% to 90% of them appearing once. Sample: PBMCs or T cells enriched from blood (not recorded which). These receptors came from a woman in her forties with acute COVID-19. Each CDR3 is given with its conserved first and last residue. A D gene is named only where the DNA matches it firmly. The size entry is marked missing in some rows and otherwise reads once, few, many or a size class.

V gene: TRBV12-3/TRBV12-4
clone size: few
D gene: NA
J gene: TRBJ1-2
CDR3 DNA: TGTGCCAGCAGTTTGAGTTCAGGGGGCTACACCTTC
CDR3 protein: CASSLSSGGYTF

V gene: TRBV11-2
clone size: NA
D gene: NA
J gene: TRBJ2-1
CDR3 DNA: TGTGCCAGCAGCTTATCAGGGCTCCTCTACAATGAGCAGTTCTTC
CDR3 protein: CASSLSGLLYNEQFF

V gene: TRBV3-1/TRBV3-2
clone size: NA
D gene: NA
J gene: TRBJ1-4
CDR3 DNA: TGTGCCAGCAGAGAGCGGGGTCTTCCTAATGAAAAACTGTTTTTT
CDR3 protein: CASRERGLPNEKLFF

V gene: TRBV14
clone size: NA
D gene: NA
J gene: TRBJ2-7
CDR3 DNA: TGTGCCAGCAGCCAAGATGAGTGCCGGGTCAACTCCTACGAGCAGTACTTC
CDR3 protein: CASSQDECRVNSYEQYF

V gene: TRBV7-8
clone size: NA
D gene: TRBD1
J gene: TRBJ1-1
CDR3 DNA: TGTGCCAGCAGCTTAGAGGCGGGACAGGGGACTGAAGCTTTCTTT
CDR3 protein: CASSLEAGQGTEAFF

V gene: TRBV5-6
clone size: NA
D gene: NA
J gene: TRBJ1-2
CDR3 DNA: TGTGCCAGCAGCTCCGCCATACAGTTAAGCTTC
CDR3 protein: CASSSAIQLSF

V gene: TRBV6-2/TRBV6-3
clone size: NA
D gene: NA
J gene: TRBJ1-5
CDR3 DNA: TGTGCCAGCAGCCCTCTCGACAGGCCTCAAAAGCCCCAGCATTTT
CDR3 protein: CASSPLDRPQKPQHF

V gene: TRBV7-9
clone size: NA
D gene: TRBD2
J gene: TRBJ2-5
CDR3 DNA: TGTGCCAGCAGCTTATTTAGCGGGGGGGGAGAGACCCAGTACTTC
CDR3 protein: CASSLFSGGGETQYF

V gene: TRBV6-2/TRBV6-3
clone size: NA
D gene: NA
J gene: TRBJ1-5
CDR3 DNA: TGTGCCAGCAGTTACTCAGCACAGCCTAATCAGCCCCAGCATTTT
CDR3 protein: CASSYSAQPNQPQHF

V gene: TRBV27
clone size: few
D gene: NA
J gene: TRBJ2-5
CDR3 DNA: TGTGCCAGCAGTCCCGATTCGTGGGGCAGCTCTCAAGAGACCCAGTACTTC
CDR3 protein: CASSPDSWGSSQETQYF

V gene: TRBV25-1
clone size: NA
D gene: TRBD2
J gene: TRBJ2-3
CDR3 DNA: TGTGCCAGCAGTGAATATGCCCCTAGCGGGAGGGCTAGAGATACGCAGTATTTT
CDR3 protein: CASSEYAPSGRARDTQYF

V gene: TRBV28
clone size: NA
D gene: TRBD1
J gene: TRBJ1-5
CDR3 DNA: TGTGCCAGCAGGGTACTGACAGGGGGCTGGCCTCATAGCAATCAGCCCCAGCATTTT
CDR3 protein: CASRVLTGGWPHSNQPQHF

V gene: TRBV18
clone size: NA
D gene: NA
J gene: TRBJ2-2
CDR3 DNA: TGTGCCAGCTCATCGGGGATCGTCGGCGCGAACACCGGGGAGCTGTTTTTT
CDR3 protein: CASSSGIVGANTGELFF

V gene: TRBV3-1/TRBV3-2
clone size: NA
D gene: TRBD1
J gene: TRBJ1-6
CDR3 DNA: TGTGCCAGCAGTCAAGTAGCACAGGGGGCATCACCCCTCCACTTT
CDR3 protein: CASSQVAQGASPLHF

V gene: TRBV10-1
clone size: NA
D gene: NA
J gene: TRBJ1-5
CDR3 DNA: TGCGCCAGCAGGATGACCGGGAGCCCTAGCAATCAGCCCCAGCATTTT
CDR3 protein: CASRMTGSPSNQPQHF

V gene: TRBV4-3
clone size: NA
D gene: NA
J gene: TRBJ2-7
CDR3 DNA: TGCGCCAGCAGCCAAGATCGCGGGTTTACCTACGAGCAGTACTTC
CDR3 protein: CASSQDRGFTYEQYF

V gene: TRBV5-4
clone size: NA
D gene: NA
J gene: TRBJ2-4
CDR3 DNA: TGTGCCAGCAGCTTGGGTGGGCCAGTGGCCAAAAACATTCAGTACTTC
CDR3 protein: CASSLGGPVAKNIQYF

V gene: TRBV11-3
clone size: NA
D gene: NA
J gene: TRBJ2-5
CDR3 DNA: TGTGCCAGCAGCTTAGGGACAGTCCCTGAGACCCAGTACTTC
CDR3 protein: CASSLGTVPETQYF

V gene: TRBV5-6
clone size: once
D gene: TRBD1
J gene: TRBJ2-7
CDR3 DNA: TGTGCCAGCAGCTTCGGGACAGGGTATTCCTACGAGCAGTACTTC
CDR3 protein: CASSFGTGYSYEQYF

V gene: TRBV3-1/TRBV3-2
clone size: NA
D gene: NA
J gene: TRBJ1-6
CDR3 DNA: TGTGCCAGCAGCCAAGATGGGCAAAATTCACCCCTCCACTTT
CDR3 protein: CASSQDGQNSPLHF

V gene: TRBV19
clone size: NA
D gene: TRBD2
J gene: TRBJ2-3
CDR3 DNA: TGTGCCAGTAGTATAGATGGCCACCTAGCGGGGAAAGGCACAGATACGCAGTATTTT
CDR3 protein: CASSIDGHLAGKGTDTQYF

V gene: TRBV5-4
clone size: NA
D gene: NA
J gene: TRBJ1-2
CDR3 DNA: TGTGCCAGCAGCTTGAACAGAGAGTATGGCTACACCTTC
CDR3 protein: CASSLNREYGYTF

V gene: TRBV3-1/TRBV3-2
clone size: NA
D gene: NA
J gene: TRBJ2-7
CDR3 DNA: TGTGCCAGCAGCCAGTACTACGAGCAGTACTTC
CDR3 protein: CASSQYYEQYF

V gene: TRBV3-1/TRBV3-2
clone size: NA
D gene: NA
J gene: TRBJ2-2
CDR3 DNA: TGTGCCAGCAGCCAACAGGGGAACACCGGGGAGCTGTTTTTT
CDR3 protein: CASSQQGNTGELFF

V gene: TRBV6-1
clone size: NA
D gene: TRBD1
J gene: TRBJ1-2
CDR3 DNA: TGTGCCAGCAGTGAAGCACACGGACAGGGATACTATGGCTACACCTTC
CDR3 protein: CASSEAHGQGYYGYTF

V gene: TRBV9
clone size: NA
D gene: NA
J gene: TRBJ2-7
CDR3 DNA: TGTGCCAGCAGCCCCACAGGGTACCACTACGAGCAGTACTTC
CDR3 protein: CASSPTGYHYEQYF

V gene: TRBV28
clone size: NA
D gene: NA
J gene: TRBJ1-5
CDR3 DNA: TGTGCCAGCACCCGCCCTCCAGTTCAGCCCCAGCATTTT
CDR3 protein: CASTRPPVQPQHF

V gene: TRBV12-3/TRBV12-4
clone size: few
D gene: NA
J gene: TRBJ1-1
CDR3 DNA: TGTGCCAGCAGACCGACAGTGAACACTGAAGCTTTCTTT
CDR3 protein: CASRPTVNTEAFF

V gene: TRBV5-8
clone size: NA
D gene: TRBD2
J gene: TRBJ2-5
CDR3 DNA: TGTGCCAGCCCGGGACTAGCGGGGGGTAGGCAGTACTTC
CDR3 protein: CASPGLAGGRQYF

V gene: TRBV3-1/TRBV3-2
clone size: NA
D gene: NA
J gene: TRBJ2-5
CDR3 DNA: TGTGCCAGCAGCCCCGTCAGGGGGGCGTACCAAGAGACCCAGTACTTC
CDR3 protein: CASSPVRGAYQETQYF

V gene: TRBV3-1/TRBV3-2
clone size: once
D gene: NA
J gene: TRBJ1-2
CDR3 DNA: TGTGCCAGCTGTCCTGGAGCTGGCTACACCTTC
CDR3 protein: CASCPGAGYTF

V gene: TRBV2
clone size: once
D gene: NA
J gene: TRBJ1-1
CDR3 DNA: TGTGCCAGCACCCAAAGGCAGGGTCTCTCTGAAGCTTTCTTT
CDR3 protein: CASTQRQGLSEAFF

V gene: TRBV2
clone size: few
D gene: NA
J gene: TRBJ2-1
CDR3 DNA: TGTGCCAGCAGTGAACTGGACGGGGAGAGCTCCTACAATGAGCAGTTCTTC
CDR3 protein: CASSELDGESSYNEQFF

V gene: TRBV2
clone size: few
D gene: NA
J gene: TRBJ1-1
CDR3 DNA: TGTGCCAGCAGTAACAGGGTCTCCACTGAAGCTTTCTTT
CDR3 protein: CASSNRVSTEAFF

V gene: TRBV3-1/TRBV3-2
clone size: few
D gene: NA
J gene: TRBJ1-1
CDR3 DNA: TGTGCCAGCAGCCAAGTTGGCATGAACACTGAAGCTTTCTTT
CDR3 protein: CASSQVGMNTEAFF